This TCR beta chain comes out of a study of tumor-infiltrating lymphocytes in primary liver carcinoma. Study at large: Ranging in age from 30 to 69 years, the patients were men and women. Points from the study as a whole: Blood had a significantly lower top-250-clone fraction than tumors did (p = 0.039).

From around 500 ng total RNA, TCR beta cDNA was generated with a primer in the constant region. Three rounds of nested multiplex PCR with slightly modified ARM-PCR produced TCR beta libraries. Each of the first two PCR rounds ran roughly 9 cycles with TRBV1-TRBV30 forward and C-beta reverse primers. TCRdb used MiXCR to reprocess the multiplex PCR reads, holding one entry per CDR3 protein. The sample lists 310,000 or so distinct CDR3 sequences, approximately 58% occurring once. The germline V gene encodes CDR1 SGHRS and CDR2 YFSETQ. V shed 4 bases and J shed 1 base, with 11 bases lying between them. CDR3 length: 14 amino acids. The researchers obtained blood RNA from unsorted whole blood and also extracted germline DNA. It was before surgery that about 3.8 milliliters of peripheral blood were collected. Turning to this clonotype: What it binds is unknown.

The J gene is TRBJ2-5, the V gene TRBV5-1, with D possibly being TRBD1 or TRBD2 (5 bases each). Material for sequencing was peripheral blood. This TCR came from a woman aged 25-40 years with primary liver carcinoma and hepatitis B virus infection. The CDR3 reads CASSKRGVQETQYF. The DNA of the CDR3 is TGCGCCAGCAGCAAGAGAGGGGTCCAAGAGACCCAGTACTTC.